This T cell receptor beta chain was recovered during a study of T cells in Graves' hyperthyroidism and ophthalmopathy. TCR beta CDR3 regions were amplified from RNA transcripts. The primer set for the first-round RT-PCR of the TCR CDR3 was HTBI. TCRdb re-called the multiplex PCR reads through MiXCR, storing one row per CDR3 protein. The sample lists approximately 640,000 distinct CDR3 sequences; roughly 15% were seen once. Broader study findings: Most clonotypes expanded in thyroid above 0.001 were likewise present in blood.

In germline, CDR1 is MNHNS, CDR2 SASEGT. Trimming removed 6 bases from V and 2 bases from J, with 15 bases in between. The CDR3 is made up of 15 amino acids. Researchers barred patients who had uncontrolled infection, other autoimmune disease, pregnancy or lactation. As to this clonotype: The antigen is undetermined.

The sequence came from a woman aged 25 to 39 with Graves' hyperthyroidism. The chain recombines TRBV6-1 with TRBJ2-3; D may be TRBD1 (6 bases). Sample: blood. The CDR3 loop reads CASSRTHRATDTQYF. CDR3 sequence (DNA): TGTGCCAGCAGCCGCACTCACAGGGCCACAGATACGCAGTATTTT.